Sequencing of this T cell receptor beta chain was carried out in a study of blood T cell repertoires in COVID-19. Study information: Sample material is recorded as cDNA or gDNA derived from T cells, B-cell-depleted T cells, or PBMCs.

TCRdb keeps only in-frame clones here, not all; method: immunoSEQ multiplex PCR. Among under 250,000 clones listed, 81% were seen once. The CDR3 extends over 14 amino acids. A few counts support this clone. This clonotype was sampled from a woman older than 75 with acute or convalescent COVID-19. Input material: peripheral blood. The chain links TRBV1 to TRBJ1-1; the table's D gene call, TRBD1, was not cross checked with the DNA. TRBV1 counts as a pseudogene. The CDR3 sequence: CTSSPGQGETEAFF. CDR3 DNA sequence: TGCACCAGCAGCCCGGGACAGGGTGAGACTGAAGCTTTCTTT.